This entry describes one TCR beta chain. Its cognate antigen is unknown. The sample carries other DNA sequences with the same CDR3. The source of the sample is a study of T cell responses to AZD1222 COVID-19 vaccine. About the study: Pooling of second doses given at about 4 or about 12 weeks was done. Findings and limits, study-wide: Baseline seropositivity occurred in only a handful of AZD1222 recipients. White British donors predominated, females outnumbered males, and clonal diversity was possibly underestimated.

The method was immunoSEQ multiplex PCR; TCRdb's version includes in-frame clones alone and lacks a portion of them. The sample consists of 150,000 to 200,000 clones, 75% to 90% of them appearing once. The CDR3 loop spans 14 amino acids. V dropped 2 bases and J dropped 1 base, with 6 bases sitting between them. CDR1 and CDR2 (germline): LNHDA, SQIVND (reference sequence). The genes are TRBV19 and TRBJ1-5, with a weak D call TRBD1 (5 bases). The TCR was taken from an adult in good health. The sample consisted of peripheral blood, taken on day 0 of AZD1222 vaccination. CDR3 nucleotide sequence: TGTGCCAGTAGTATACGGGGGAGCAATCAGCCCCAGCATTTT. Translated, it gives CASSIRGSNQPQHF.